These T cell receptor beta chains were read from a single sample in a study of blood T cell repertoires in COVID-19. Profiling relied on immunoSEQ multiplex PCR, and the TCRdb table lists in-frame clones only, not all of them. This repertoire shows about 84,000 clones, over 65% found once; its top ten account for 5.7%. Sequences were obtained from peripheral blood. These TCRs come from a man in his fifties with active or convalescent COVID-19. Both conserved end residues are part of each CDR3. Fields, in order: clone size, D gene, V gene, J gene, CDR3 DNA, CDR3 protein. D genes are given only for firm matches. Not every row has a clone size; where given, it reads once, few, many or a size class.

>.|TRBD2|TRBV4-1|TRBJ2-7
TGCGCCAGCAGCCTCCGAACCGGGACTAGCGGGGGGAGCTCCTACGAGCAGTACTTC
CASSLRTGTSGGSSYEQYF
>.|.|TRBV29-1|TRBJ1-1
TGCAGCGCGATAGGACAGCCGAACACTGAAGCTTTCTTT
CSAIGQPNTEAFF
>few|.|TRBV12-5|TRBJ2-7
TGTGCTAGTGGTTTGGTACGTGAGCGGGCCTACGAGCAGTACTTC
CASGLVRERAYEQYF
>.|.|TRBV5-4|TRBJ2-5
TGTGCCAGCAGCTTGGGGGCCACCCTCCAAGAGACCCAGTACTTC
CASSLGATLQETQYF
>few|.|TRBV9|TRBJ2-2
TGTGCCAGCAGCGTAGCGGGGGTGAACACCGGGGAGCTGTTTTTT
CASSVAGVNTGELFF
>.|TRBD1|TRBV7-2|TRBJ1-6
TGTGCCAGCAGCTCGGGACAGGGGGCGAGATCACCCCTCCACTTT
CASSSGQGARSPLHF
>.|.|TRBV7-9|TRBJ2-1
TGTGCCAGCAACTCGGTGGGGGCCAGCTCCTACAATGAGCAGTTCTTC
CASNSVGASSYNEQFF
>.|.|TRBV30|TRBJ1-2
TGTGCCTGGACCCCCGAGGTCTATGGCTACACCTTC
CAWTPEVYGYTF
>.|.|TRBV11-2|TRBJ1-1
TGTGCCAGCAGCTATTCCACTTCGACAGACAACACTGAAGCTTTCTTT
CASSYSTSTDNTEAFF
>.|.|TRBV6-5|TRBJ2-1
TGTGCCAGCAGTTACTCGCTTATAGGGGCAAATGAGCAGTTCTTC
CASSYSLIGANEQFF
>once|TRBD1|TRBV10-2|TRBJ1-5
TGCGCCAGCAGTGAGGGACAGGGGGCCTTAAACCAGCCCCAGCATTTT
CASSEGQGALNQPQHF
>.|TRBD2|TRBV7-2|TRBJ2-2
TGTGCCAGCAGCTTAGCGGCGGGAGCCGGGGAGCTGTTTTTT
CASSLAAGAGELFF
>few|.|TRBV5-1|TRBJ2-1
TGCGCCAGCAGCTTGGATTCTCCGGTGGTGACCTACAATGAGCAGTTCTTC
CASSLDSPVVTYNEQFF
>once|TRBD1|TRBV6-1|TRBJ1-4
TGTGCCAGCAGTGAAATGTCAGGGGGAAGCGAAAAACTGTTTTTT
CASSEMSGGSEKLFF
>once|.|TRBV4-2|TRBJ2-1
TGTGCCAGCAGCCAAGAGCCGGGGGGCCCTTGGGATGAGCAGTTCTTC
CASSQEPGGPWDEQFF
>.|TRBD1|TRBV3-1/TRBV3-2|TRBJ1-4
TGTGCCACCGCTTTAGGACAGGAGCCTGAAAAACTGTTTTTT
CATALGQEPEKLFF
>.|.|TRBV6-5|TRBJ2-3
TGTGCCAGCAAAAAAAGCGGAGGCACAGATACGCAGTATTTT
CASKKSGGTDTQYF
>few|TRBD1|TRBV7-2|TRBJ1-2
TGTGCCAGCAGCTTAGGGGGTACAGGGGTCGGTGGCTACACCTTC
CASSLGGTGVGGYTF
>once|.|TRBV5-1|TRBJ2-2
TGCGCCAGCAGCCCCGACGCACCCGACACTTACACCGGGGAGCTGTTTTTT
CASSPDAPDTYTGELFF
>.|TRBD2|TRBV7-3|TRBJ2-1
TGTGCCAGCAGCTTAGGGGGACTAGCGAACGAGCAGTTCTTC
CASSLGGLANEQFF
>.|TRBD1|TRBV14|TRBJ2-5
TGTGCCAGCAGCCAAACAGGGGGCGCAGAGACCCAGTACTTC
CASSQTGGAETQYF
>.|.|TRBV9|TRBJ1-4
TGTGCCAGCAGCCCTAGCGGGGGGCCTAATGAAAAACTGTTTTTT
CASSPSGGPNEKLFF
>.|TRBD1|TRBV27|TRBJ2-3
TGTGCCAGCAGTCGACAGGGTCGTAGCACAGATACGCAGTATTTT
CASSRQGRSTDTQYF
>.|.|TRBV5-1|TRBJ1-6
TGCGCCAGCAGCTTGGAAATCTATTCACCCCTCCACTTT
CASSLEIYSPLHF
>.|TRBD1|TRBV5-5|TRBJ1-1
TGTGCCAGCAGCTTGTTAGGGACAGGGGGTTGGAACACTGAAGCTTTCTTT
CASSLLGTGGWNTEAFF
>.|TRBD2|TRBV10-3|TRBJ2-1
TGTGCCATCAGGAGAGCGGGGGGGCCGGGCAATGAGCAGTTCTTC
CAIRRAGGPGNEQFF
>.|TRBD1|TRBV30|TRBJ1-1
TGTGCCTGGAGTGTCCGCAGGGGGCGGTCTGAAGCTTTCTTT
CAWSVRRGRSEAFF
>.|TRBD1|TRBV3-1/TRBV3-2|TRBJ2-7
TGTGCCAGCAGCCAAGATCAGGACAGGGGCGAGCAGTACTTC
CASSQDQDRGEQYF
>.|.|TRBV6-5|TRBJ1-2
TGTGCCAGCCAAGACTTGGGACACCTCTACACCTTC
CASQDLGHLYTF
>.|.|TRBV12-5|TRBJ2-3
TGTGCTAGTGGTTCCCCGACAACCTACACAGATACGCAGTATTTT
CASGSPTTYTDTQYF
>few|TRBD2|TRBV14|TRBJ2-3
TGTGCCAGCAGCCCCAGACTAGCGGTCACAGATACGCAGTATTTT
CASSPRLAVTDTQYF
>.|.|TRBV14|TRBJ2-1
TGTGCCAGCAGCCAACGGGGTTTCCCCTACAATGAGCAGTTCTTC
CASSQRGFPYNEQFF
>.|TRBD2|TRBV5-1|TRBJ2-5
TGCGCCAGCAGCTTGGTAAAGCGGGGGGCCGGAGAGACCCAGTACTTC
CASSLVKRGAGETQYF
>few|TRBD1|TRBV6-5|TRBJ1-1
TGTGCCAGCAGTTACTCTGGGCAGGGGGCCACTGAAGCTTTCTTT
CASSYSGQGATEAFF
>.|TRBD2|TRBV4-2|TRBJ2-3
TGTGCCAGTCTAGCGGGGGAGAAGGATACGCAGTATTTT
CASLAGEKDTQYF
>few|TRBD2|TRBV2|TRBJ2-2
TGTGCCAGCACCGCAAGGAGCGGGGGGGCGGTCGGGGAGCTGTTTTTT
CASTARSGGAVGELFF
>.|.|TRBV7-6|TRBJ1-1
TGTGCCAGCAGCTTATTTCAGAGGTTTGGGGGACTCAATGGGAAGGGGACTGAAGCTTTCTTT
CASSLFQRFGGLNGKGTEAFF
>.|.|TRBV6-5|TRBJ1-1
TGTGCCAGCAACCGGGGGGGCGAATGGACTGAAGCTTTCTTT
CASNRGGEWTEAFF
>once|.|TRBV5-8|TRBJ1-2
TGTGCCAGCAGCTCCCCGGAGGACTATGGCTACACCTTC
CASSSPEDYGYTF
>.|TRBD1|TRBV9|TRBJ1-1
TGTGCCAGCAGCGAGGGGGGACAGGGGTATACTGAAGCTTTCTTT
CASSEGGQGYTEAFF
>.|TRBD1|TRBV5-1|TRBJ2-7
TGCGCCAGCAGCTTGGGGGTGACAGGGCTCTCCTACGAGCAGTACTTC
CASSLGVTGLSYEQYF
>once|TRBD2|TRBV11-3|TRBJ2-5
TGTGCCAGCAGCGGACTAGGGGCGACCCAGTACTTC
CASSGLGATQYF